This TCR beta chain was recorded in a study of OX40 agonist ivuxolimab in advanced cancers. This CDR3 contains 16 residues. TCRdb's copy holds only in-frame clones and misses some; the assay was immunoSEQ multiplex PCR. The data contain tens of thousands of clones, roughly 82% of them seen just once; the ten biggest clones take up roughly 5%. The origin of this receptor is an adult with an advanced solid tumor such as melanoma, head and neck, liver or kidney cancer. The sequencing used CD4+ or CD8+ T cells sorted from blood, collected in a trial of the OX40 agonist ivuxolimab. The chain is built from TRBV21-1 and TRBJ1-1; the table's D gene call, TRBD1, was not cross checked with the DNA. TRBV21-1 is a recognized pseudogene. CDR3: CASSKGFMGQGGEAFF. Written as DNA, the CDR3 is TGTGCCAGCAGCAAAGGTTTCATGGGACAGGGGGGTGAAGCTTTCTTT.